The rows below give T cell receptor beta chains drawn from one sample of a study of T cell changes during pregnancy in multiple sclerosis. Only in-frame clones appear in the TCRdb table, and some are missing; sequencing was by immunoSEQ multiplex PCR. This sample has around 69,000 clones, with roughly 92% found just once. The sample was peripheral blood, taken in the third trimester of pregnancy. The receptors shown here come from a female donor in good health, enrolled as a control in a pregnancy study. The CDR3 runs from the conserved cysteine through the conserved F or W. Fields, in order: V gene, J gene, D gene, clone size, CDR3 DNA, CDR3 protein. D genes are given only for firm matches. Some rows mark clone size as missing; the rest say once, few, many or name a class of expanded clone.

v_gene: TRBV15; j_gene: TRBJ2-7; d_gene: TRBD1; abundance: NA; CDR3nt: TGTGCCACCAGCAGAGATTGGGTTCGGACAGGGTCGATGGAGGGCGACGAGCAGTACTTC; CDR3aa: CATSRDWVRTGSMEGDEQYF
v_gene: TRBV19; j_gene: TRBJ1-2; d_gene: NA; abundance: NA; CDR3nt: TGTGCCAGTACCAACAGGGAGGGGGGAGTCGCAGGCTACACCTTC; CDR3aa: CASTNREGGVAGYTF
v_gene: TRBV10-3; j_gene: TRBJ1-5; d_gene: NA; abundance: NA; CDR3nt: TGTGCCATCGGAGGCGGGGTTGGTAATCAGCCCCAGCATTTT; CDR3aa: CAIGGGVGNQPQHF
v_gene: TRBV27; j_gene: TRBJ2-1; d_gene: NA; abundance: NA; CDR3nt: TGTGCCAGCAGCTCCCTATTAGGAGGATGGAACAATGAGCAGTTCTTC; CDR3aa: CASSSLLGGWNNEQFF
v_gene: TRBV6-5; j_gene: TRBJ1-1; d_gene: NA; abundance: NA; CDR3nt: TGTGCCAGCAGCTATACGAGGAACACTGAAGCTTTCTTT; CDR3aa: CASSYTRNTEAFF
v_gene: TRBV27; j_gene: TRBJ2-1; d_gene: TRBD1; abundance: NA; CDR3nt: TGTGCCAGCAGTTCAACCGCCGCCCGGGACAGGGAGCGGAGCTCCTACAATGAGCAGTTCTTC; CDR3aa: CASSSTAARDRERSSYNEQFF
v_gene: TRBV30; j_gene: TRBJ1-4; d_gene: NA; abundance: NA; CDR3nt: TGTGCCTGGACCCCCTTGGCCAGAACTAATGAAAAACTGTTTTTT; CDR3aa: CAWTPLARTNEKLFF
v_gene: TRBV7-2; j_gene: TRBJ2-3; d_gene: NA; abundance: NA; CDR3nt: TGTGCCAGCAGCTTATTGGGTTGGGCGGATACGCAGTATTTT; CDR3aa: CASSLLGWADTQYF
v_gene: TRBV4-1; j_gene: TRBJ2-4; d_gene: TRBD1; abundance: NA; CDR3nt: TGCGCCAGCAGCCAAGGCCCGGAACAGGGGGGAGCCAAAAACATTCAGTACTTC; CDR3aa: CASSQGPEQGGAKNIQYF
v_gene: TRBV6-5; j_gene: TRBJ2-7; d_gene: TRBD2; abundance: once; CDR3nt: TGTGCCAGCAGTTACTACCAGCGGGAGGCCTACGAGCAGTACTTC; CDR3aa: CASSYYQREAYEQYF
v_gene: TRBV6-1; j_gene: TRBJ2-1; d_gene: TRBD2; abundance: once; CDR3nt: TGTGCCAGCAGTGACTATAGCGGGGGATACAATGAGCAGTTCTTC; CDR3aa: CASSDYSGGYNEQFF
v_gene: TRBV6-6; j_gene: TRBJ2-7; d_gene: TRBD1; abundance: once; CDR3nt: TGTGCCAGCGGTAGAGACAGGGTCGAGCAGTACTTC; CDR3aa: CASGRDRVEQYF
v_gene: TRBV19; j_gene: TRBJ1-6; d_gene: TRBD1; abundance: NA; CDR3nt: TGTGCCAGTAGTCCGGGACAGTCAAATTCACCCCTCCACTTT; CDR3aa: CASSPGQSNSPLHF
v_gene: TRBV18; j_gene: TRBJ2-2; d_gene: NA; abundance: NA; CDR3nt: TGTGCCAGCTCAACTTACACCGGGGAGCTGTTTTTT; CDR3aa: CASSTYTGELFF
v_gene: TRBV28; j_gene: TRBJ1-3; d_gene: NA; abundance: NA; CDR3nt: TGTGCCAGCAGTCCCCCTCGGGGGGTCAGAAACACCATATATTTT; CDR3aa: CASSPPRGVRNTIYF